This T cell receptor (beta chain) was observed in a study of blood T cell repertoires in COVID-19. The overall study: Acute and convalescent COVID-19 specimens originated in the United States, Italy and Spain.

Germline loops: CDR1 MNHEY, CDR2 SVGAGI. The V segment lost 9 bases and the J segment 7 bases; nucleotides outside the gene matches: 14. This CDR3 has 15 residues. Measured with immunoSEQ multiplex PCR; TCRdb has only the in-frame clones, and not every one. The sample yields 110,000 to 150,000 clones, 65% to 85% seen once. The chain recombines TRBV6-5 with TRBJ2-1; 8 nucleotides align to TRBD2. The clonotype comes from a man between 50 and 59 years old with active or convalescent COVID-19. The specimen sequenced was peripheral blood. CDR3 sequence: CASKGGDAGGNEQFF. The CDR3 DNA is TGTGCCAGTAAGGGGGGGGACGCGGGAGGTAATGAGCAGTTCTTC.